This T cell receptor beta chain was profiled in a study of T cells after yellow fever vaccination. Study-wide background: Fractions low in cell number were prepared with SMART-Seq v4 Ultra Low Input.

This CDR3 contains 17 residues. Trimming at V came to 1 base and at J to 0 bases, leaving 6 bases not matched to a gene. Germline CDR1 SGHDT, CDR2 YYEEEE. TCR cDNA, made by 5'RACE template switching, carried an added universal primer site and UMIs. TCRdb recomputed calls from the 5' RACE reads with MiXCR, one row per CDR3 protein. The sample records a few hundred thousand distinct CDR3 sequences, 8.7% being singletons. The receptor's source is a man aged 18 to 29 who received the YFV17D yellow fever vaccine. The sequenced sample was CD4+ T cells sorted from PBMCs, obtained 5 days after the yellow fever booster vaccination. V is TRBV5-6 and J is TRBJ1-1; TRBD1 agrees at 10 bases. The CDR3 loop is CASSLRTGGFMNTEAFF. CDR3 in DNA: TGTGCCAGCAGCTTGCGGACAGGGGGTTTCATGAACACTGAAGCTTTCTTT.